This entry lists 10 T cell receptor beta chains sequenced from one sample in a study of T cell responses to AZD1222 COVID-19 vaccine. Generated by immunoSEQ multiplex PCR, the TCRdb table keeps only in-frame clones and is missing some. The repertoire holds approximately 200,000 clones, with about 90% as singletons. Sequences were derived from peripheral blood, sampled on day 0 of AZD1222 vaccination. Receptor source: an adult in good health.

The gene calls are TRBV27 and TRBJ2-7, with no clear D. The CDR3 is 15 amino acids. Trimming pared 0 bases from V and 4 bases from J, leaving 13 bases between. Per the germline V gene, CDR1 is MNHEY and CDR2 is SMNVEV (reference sequence). The CDR3 region is CASSLSGPLGYEQYF. CDR3 nucleotides: TGTGCCAGCAGTTTATCGGGCCCGCTCGGGTACGAGCAGTACTTC.

This clone was detected only once. This chain links TRBV7-2 with TRBJ2-6; D might be TRBD2 (6 bases). In germline, CDR1 is SGHTA, CDR2 FQGNSA. The CDR3 is 17 residues long. With 0 bases removed from V and 2 bases from J, the gap between germline ends came to 11 bases. The CDR3 DNA follows: TGTGCCAGCAGCTTAGCGTTTCCGGGGGCTGGGGCCAACGTCCTGACTTTC. Amino acid sequence: CASSLAFPGAGANVLTF.

The CDR3 loop is CASSIYGNSNQPQHF. CDR3 nucleotide sequence: TGTGCCAGTAGTATCTACGGAAATAGCAATCAGCCCCAGCATTTT. The genes are TRBV19 and TRBJ1-5; D ambiguous. Germline values: CDR1 LNHDA, CDR2 SQIVND (reference sequence). The CDR3 sequence is 15 residues long. With 3 bases removed from V and 0 bases from J, the gap between germline ends came to 9 bases. The full variable domain, rest sourced from reference TRBV19 and TRBJ1-5, is DGGITQSPKYLFRKEGQNVTLSCEQNLNHDAMYWYRQDPGQGLRLIYYSQIVNDFQKGDIAEGYSVSREKKESFPLTVTSAQKNPTAFYLCASSIYGNSNQPQHFGDGTRLSIL.

J is TRBJ2-2 and V is TRBV7-6, with 9 nucleotides matching TRBD1. The CDR3 loop spans 15 amino acids. The J segment lost 7 bases and the V segment lost 4 bases, leaving 7 bases of the junction unmatched. Germline V gives CDR1 SGHVS, CDR2 FNYEAQ. The CDR3 DNA sequence: TGTGCCAGCAGCTCCACCGGACAGGGGTACGGGGAGCTGTTTTTT. Amino acid sequence: CASSSTGQGYGELFF.

A few counts support this clone. J is TRBJ2-7 and V is TRBV7-3; D not certain. The V and J ends lost 3 bases and 3 bases respectively, with 12 bases between them. CDR1 is SGHTA, CDR2 FQGTGA, per germline. The CDR3 consists of 14 residues. The chain's CDR3 is CASSLAPVGYEQYF. The CDR3 DNA reads as TGTGCCAGCAGCTTGGCTCCCGTCGGCTACGAGCAGTACTTC.

J is TRBJ1-5 and V is TRBV19; the D gene is possibly TRBD1 (5 bases). The CDR3 length is 13 residues. V lost 7 bases and J lost 7, with 14 bases in between. The germline CDR1 and CDR2 sequences are LNHDA and SQIVND (reference sequence). The CDR3 sequence: CASTTVNRQPQHF. CDR3 sequence (DNA): TGTGCCAGTACGACAGTGAACCGCCAGCCCCAGCATTTT.

The J gene is TRBJ1-5, the V gene TRBV19; D unclear. V dropped 5 bases and J dropped 7 bases, with 15 bases sitting between them. The germline CDR1 and CDR2 sequences are LNHDA and SQIVND (reference sequence). The CDR3 loop spans 14 amino acids. CDR3 amino acids: CASSSSGGSQPQHF. In nucleotides, the CDR3 is TGTGCCAGTAGTTCATCGGGTGGTTCGCAGCCCCAGCATTTT.

This sequence joins TRBV5-6 and TRBJ2-1, with no clear D. Per the germline V gene, CDR1 is SGHDT and CDR2 is YYEEEE. This CDR3 has 13 residues. V lost 6 bases and J 10 bases, leaving 17 bases between the germline ends. In DNA, the CDR3 is TGTGCCAGCATCCACACCCGAGGACGGGAGCAGTTCTTC. It specifies CASIHTRGREQFF.

The chain uses TRBV9 and TRBJ2-1, with 10 bases aligning to TRBD2. Per the germline V gene, CDR1 is SGDLS and CDR2 is YYNGEE. V lost 0 bases to trimming and J lost 8 bases; unmatched junction nucleotides: 5. This CDR3 region has 15 residues. CDR3 DNA: TGTGCCAGCAGCGTAGTGCCCAGCGGGGGGGATGAGCAGTTCTTC. It codes for CASSVVPSGGDEQFF.

V is TRBV15 and J is TRBJ2-1; possibly TRBD1 or TRBD2 for D (5 bases each). Looked up from germline, CDR1 is LNHNV and CDR2 is YYDKDF (reference sequence). V shed 3 bases and J shed 7 bases, with 10 bases lying between them. The CDR3 has 13 amino acids. The CDR3 nucleotides are TGTGCCACCAGCAGCGGGGCACAGAATGAGCAGTTCTTC. It encodes CATSSGAQNEQFF.